This TCR beta chain was found in a study of tumor and adjacent non-tumor tissue in lung cancer. As for the study in general: There were around eleven adenocarcinoma, a couple of squamous cell carcinoma and 1 small cell lung cancer cases. The patients, roughly 10 men and roughly 5 women, were roughly 30 to 85 with stage I to III disease. Broader study findings: Compared with tumor, normal lung showed significantly lower TCR diversity. Tumor repertoires had a smaller top 100 clone share than normal lung.

TCRbeta libraries were built with three rounds of nested PCR, modified from ARM-PCR. From the multiplex PCR reads, TCRdb called clonotypes with MiXCR, one entry per CDR3 protein. The sample contains 90,000 to 100,000 distinct CDR3 sequences, roughly 78% of which appear only once. This sample's RNA came from whole unsorted tissue. Distant lung tissue was collected more than 3 cm away from the tumor edge. Note on this clonotype: The antigen is unknown. Its ends do not fully match the called genes, so a read error is possible.

The source is a man aged 60 to 75 with small cell lung cancer. Sequenced: distant non-tumor lung tissue.

The CDR3 here is CASSHGGSGNSPLHF. CDR3 nucleotides: TGCGCCAGCAGCCACGGAGGCAGCGGCAATTCACCCCTCCACTTT. The chain employs TRBV6-6 and TRBJ1-6; no clear D. This CDR3 has 15 amino acids. Germline CDR1 and CDR2: MNHNY and SVGAGI (reference sequence).